What follows describes a single T cell receptor beta chain. The source of the sample is a study of blood T cell repertoires in COVID-19. Study context: The study drew acute and convalescent COVID-19 samples from the United States, Italy and Spain. In each case, the material was cDNA or gDNA derived from T cells, B-cell-depleted T cells, or PBMCs.

Authors' methods: Amplifying reference gene primers gave estimates of nucleated cell counts. The protocol was immunoSEQ multiplex PCR, while the TCRdb copy is restricted to in-frame clones and leaves out a portion. From that table come the V and J calls and clone size; the DNA was used to work out D and trimming. The sample contains about 50,000 clones, 80% to 95% of which appear only once. CDR1 is DFQATT, CDR2 SNEGSKA, per germline (reference sequence). This CDR3 has 8 amino acids. Material for sequencing was peripheral blood. The rearrangement links TRBV20-1 to TRBJ2-5; tentatively, D is TRBD2 (5 bases). This TCR was sampled from a man between 45 and 60 years old with active COVID-19. The chain's CDR3 is CRAGTQYF. The CDR3 DNA is TGCAGGGCGGGGACCCAGTACTTC.